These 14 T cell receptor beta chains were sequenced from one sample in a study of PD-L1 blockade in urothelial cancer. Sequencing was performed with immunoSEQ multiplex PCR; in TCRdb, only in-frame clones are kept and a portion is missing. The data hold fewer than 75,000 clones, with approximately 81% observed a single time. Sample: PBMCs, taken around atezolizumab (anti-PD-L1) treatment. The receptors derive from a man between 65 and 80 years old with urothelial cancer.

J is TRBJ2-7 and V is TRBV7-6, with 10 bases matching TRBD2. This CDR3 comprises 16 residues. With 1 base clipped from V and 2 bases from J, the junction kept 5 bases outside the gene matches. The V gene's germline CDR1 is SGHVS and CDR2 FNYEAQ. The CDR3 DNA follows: TGTGCCAGCAGCTTAGAGGCTAGCGGGAGTCCCTACGAGCAGTACTTC. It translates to CASSLEASGSPYEQYF.

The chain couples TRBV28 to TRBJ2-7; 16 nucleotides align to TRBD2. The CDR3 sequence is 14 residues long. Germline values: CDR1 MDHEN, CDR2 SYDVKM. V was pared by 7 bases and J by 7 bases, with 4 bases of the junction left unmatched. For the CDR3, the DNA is TGTGCCAGCATCCTGGGACTAGCGGGAGGGGAGCAGTACTTC. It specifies CASILGLAGGEQYF.

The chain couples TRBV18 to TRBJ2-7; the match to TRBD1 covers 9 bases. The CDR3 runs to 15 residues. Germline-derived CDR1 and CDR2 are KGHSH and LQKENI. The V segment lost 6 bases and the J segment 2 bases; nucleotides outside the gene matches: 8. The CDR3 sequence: CASSLGQGPTYEQYF. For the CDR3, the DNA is TGTGCCAGCTCCCTGGGACAGGGACCTACCTACGAGCAGTACTTC.

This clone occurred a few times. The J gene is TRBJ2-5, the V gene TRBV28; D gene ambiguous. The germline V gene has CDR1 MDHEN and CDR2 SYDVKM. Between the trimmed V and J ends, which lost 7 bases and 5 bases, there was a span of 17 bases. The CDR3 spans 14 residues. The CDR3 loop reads CASTPRPSMETQYF. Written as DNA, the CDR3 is TGTGCCAGCACCCCCCGCCCGAGCATGGAGACCCAGTACTTC.

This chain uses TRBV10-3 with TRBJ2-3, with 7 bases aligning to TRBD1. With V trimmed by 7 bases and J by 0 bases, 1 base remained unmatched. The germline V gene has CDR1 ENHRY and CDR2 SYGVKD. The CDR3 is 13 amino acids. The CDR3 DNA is TGTGCCATCATGGGACAGAGCACAGATACGCAGTATTTT. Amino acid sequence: CAIMGQSTDTQYF.

CDR3 sequence (DNA): TGTGCCAGCAGCTCCCTGGGAGCGGGAGGGCCAGGGGATACGCAGTATTTT. This codes for CASSSLGAGGPGDTQYF. The chain couples TRBV7-3 to TRBJ2-3; 10 bases map to TRBD2. The CDR3 extends over 17 amino acids. Germline loops: CDR1 SGHTA, CDR2 FQGTGA. Trimming removed 4 bases from V and 6 bases from J; junction bases left unmatched: 13.

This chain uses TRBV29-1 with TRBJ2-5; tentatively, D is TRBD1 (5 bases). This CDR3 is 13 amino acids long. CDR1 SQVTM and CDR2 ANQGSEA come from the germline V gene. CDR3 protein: CAANKGNQETQYF. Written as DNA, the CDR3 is TGCGCCGCGAATAAGGGGAACCAAGAGACCCAGTACTTC. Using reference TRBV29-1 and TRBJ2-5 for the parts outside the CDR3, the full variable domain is SAVISQKPSRDICQRGTSLTIQCQVDSQVTMMFWYRQQPGQSLTLIATANQGSEATYESGFVIDKFPISRPNLTFSTLTVSNMSPEDSSIYLCAANKGNQETQYFGPGTRLLVL.

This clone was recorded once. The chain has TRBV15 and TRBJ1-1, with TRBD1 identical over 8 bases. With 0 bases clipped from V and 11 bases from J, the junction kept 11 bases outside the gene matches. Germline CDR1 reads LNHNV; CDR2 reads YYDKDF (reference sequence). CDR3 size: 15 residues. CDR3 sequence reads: CATSRDRWDRPRAFF. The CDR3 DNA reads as TGTGCCACCAGCAGAGATCGTTGGGACAGGCCTCGGGCTTTCTTT.

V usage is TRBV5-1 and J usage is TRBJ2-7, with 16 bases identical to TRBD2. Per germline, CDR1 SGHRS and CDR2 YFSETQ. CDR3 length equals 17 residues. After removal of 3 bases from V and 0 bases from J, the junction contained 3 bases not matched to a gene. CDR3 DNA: TGCGCCAGCAGCTCTGGGACTAGCGGGAGGGCCTCCTACGAGCAGTACTTC. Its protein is CASSSGTSGRASYEQYF.

CDR3 sequence: CASSQEPSGRAGETQYF. As DNA, the CDR3 is TGTGCCAGCAGCCAAGAGCCTAGCGGGAGGGCGGGGGAGACCCAGTACTTC. This chain joins TRBV4-2 and TRBJ2-5, with 12 bases aligning to TRBD2. The V segment lost 0 bases and the J segment 5 bases; nucleotides outside the gene matches: 7. The CDR3 sequence is 17 residues long. Germline V gene lookup returns CDR1 LGHNA and CDR2 YNFKEQ.

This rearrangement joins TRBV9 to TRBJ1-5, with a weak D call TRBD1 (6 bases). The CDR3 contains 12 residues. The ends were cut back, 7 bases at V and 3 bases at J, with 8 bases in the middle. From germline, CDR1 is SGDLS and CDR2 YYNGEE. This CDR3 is CASGQYNQPQHF. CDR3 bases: TGTGCCAGCGGACAGTACAATCAGCCCCAGCATTTT.

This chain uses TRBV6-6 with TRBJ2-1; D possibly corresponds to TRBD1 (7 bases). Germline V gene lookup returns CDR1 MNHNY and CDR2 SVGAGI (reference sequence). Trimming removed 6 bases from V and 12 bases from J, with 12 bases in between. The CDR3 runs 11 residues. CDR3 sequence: CASREGQRQFF. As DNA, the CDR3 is TGTGCCAGCAGGGAGGGACAGCGGCAGTTCTTC.

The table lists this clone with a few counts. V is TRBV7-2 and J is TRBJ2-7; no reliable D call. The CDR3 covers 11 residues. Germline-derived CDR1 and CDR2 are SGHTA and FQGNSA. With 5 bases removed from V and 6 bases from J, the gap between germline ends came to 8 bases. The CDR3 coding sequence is TGTGCCAGCAGCCTGTATAGCGAGCAGTACTTC. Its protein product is CASSLYSEQYF.

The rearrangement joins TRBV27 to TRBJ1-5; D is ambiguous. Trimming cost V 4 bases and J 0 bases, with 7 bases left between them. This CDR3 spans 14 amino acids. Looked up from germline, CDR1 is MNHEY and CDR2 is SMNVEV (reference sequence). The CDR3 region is CASSSRYSNQPQHF. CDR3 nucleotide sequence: TGTGCCAGCAGTTCCCGTTATAGCAATCAGCCCCAGCATTTT.